The sequence of this T cell receptor (beta chain) was determined in a study of Ad26.COV2.S vaccination and SARS-CoV-2 variants. Concerning this clone: What it recognizes is unknown.

Only in-frame clones appear in the TCRdb table, and some are missing; sequencing was by immunoSEQ multiplex PCR. The table records 350,000 to 450,000 clones, about 90% of them present only once. Looked up from germline, CDR1 is SGHKS and CDR2 is YYEKEE (reference sequence). The CDR3 is made up of 12 amino acids. The germline V and J ends were trimmed by 5 bases and 4 bases, with 9 bases remaining between them. General study points: Vaccinees and placebo recipients showed similar non-spike TCR breadth. Using TCR breadth and depth analyses may have led to underestimated total T cell responses. People given the vaccine had a wider spike-specific TCR breadth than placebo recipients did.

The TCR sequence derives from a human donor who had recovered from COVID-19. The chain joins TRBV5-5 to TRBJ1-1; tentatively, D is TRBD1 (5 bases). The source was peripheral blood, collected after recovery from COVID-19. Written as DNA, the CDR3 is TGTGCCAGCAGTCCGGGGGGCACTGAAGCTTTCTTT. Its protein product is CASSPGGTEAFF.